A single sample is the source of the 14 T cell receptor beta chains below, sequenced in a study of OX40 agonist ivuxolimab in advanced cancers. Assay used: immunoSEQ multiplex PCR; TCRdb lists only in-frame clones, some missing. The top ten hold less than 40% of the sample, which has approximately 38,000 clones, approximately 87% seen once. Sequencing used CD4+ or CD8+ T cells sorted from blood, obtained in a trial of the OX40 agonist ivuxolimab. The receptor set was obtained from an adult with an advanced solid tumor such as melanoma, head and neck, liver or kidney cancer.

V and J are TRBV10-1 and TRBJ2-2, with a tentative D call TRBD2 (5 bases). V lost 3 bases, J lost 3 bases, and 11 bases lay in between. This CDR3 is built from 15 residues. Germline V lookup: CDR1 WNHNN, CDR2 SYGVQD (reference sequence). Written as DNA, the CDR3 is TGCGCCAGCAGTGACGAGGGAAAAGACACCGGGGAGCTGTTTTTT. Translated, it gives CASSDEGKDTGELFF.

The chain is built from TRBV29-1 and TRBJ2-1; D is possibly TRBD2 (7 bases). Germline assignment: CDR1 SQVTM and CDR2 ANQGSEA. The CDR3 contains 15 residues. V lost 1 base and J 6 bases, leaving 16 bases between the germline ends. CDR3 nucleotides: TGCAGCGTTGAAGGAGGACGGGGGGCCGGCAATGAGCAGTTCTTC. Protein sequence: CSVEGGRGAGNEQFF.

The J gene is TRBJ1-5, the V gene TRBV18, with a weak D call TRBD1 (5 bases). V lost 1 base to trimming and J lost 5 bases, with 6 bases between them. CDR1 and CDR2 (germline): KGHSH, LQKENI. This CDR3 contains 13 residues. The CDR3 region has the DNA TGTGCCAGCTCACCACTCAGGGATCAGCCCCAGCATTTT. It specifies CASSPLRDQPQHF.

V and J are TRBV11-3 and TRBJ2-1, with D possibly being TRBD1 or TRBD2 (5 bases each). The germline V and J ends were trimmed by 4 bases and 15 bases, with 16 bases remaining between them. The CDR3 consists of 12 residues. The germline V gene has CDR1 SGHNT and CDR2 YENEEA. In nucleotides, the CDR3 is TGTGCCAGCAGCTCCCGGTCCGGGGCGGGGTTCTTC. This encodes CASSSRSGAGFF.

CDR3 nucleotides: TGTGCCAGCAGCCAAGCTCCGGGACTAGCGGGGGGGACCTACAATGAGCAGTTCTTC. It encodes CASSQAPGLAGGTYNEQFF. This sequence joins TRBV4-2 and TRBJ2-1; 16 bases are a match to TRBD2. CDR3 size: 19 residues. Trimming at V came to 1 base and at J to 2 bases, leaving 5 bases not matched to a gene. In germline, CDR1 is LGHNA, CDR2 YNFKEQ.

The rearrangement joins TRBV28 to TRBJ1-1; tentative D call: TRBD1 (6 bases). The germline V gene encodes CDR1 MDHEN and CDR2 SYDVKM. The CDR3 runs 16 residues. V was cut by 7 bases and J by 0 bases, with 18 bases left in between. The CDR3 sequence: CASTILGWDMNTEAFF. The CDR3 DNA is TGTGCCAGCACTATCCTAGGGTGGGACATGAACACTGAAGCTTTCTTT.

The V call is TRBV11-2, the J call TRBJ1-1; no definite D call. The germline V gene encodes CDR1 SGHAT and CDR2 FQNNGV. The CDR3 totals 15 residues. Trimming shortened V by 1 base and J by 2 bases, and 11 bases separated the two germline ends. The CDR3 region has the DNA TGTGCCAGCAGCTTAGGGCCAAGGAGAAACACTGAAGCTTTCTTT. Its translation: CASSLGPRRNTEAFF.

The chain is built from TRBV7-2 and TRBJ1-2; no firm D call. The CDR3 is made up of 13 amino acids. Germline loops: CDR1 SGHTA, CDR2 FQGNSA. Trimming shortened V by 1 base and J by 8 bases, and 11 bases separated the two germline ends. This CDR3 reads CASSLGPNNGYTF. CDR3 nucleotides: TGTGCCAGCAGCTTAGGGCCCAACAACGGCTACACCTTC.

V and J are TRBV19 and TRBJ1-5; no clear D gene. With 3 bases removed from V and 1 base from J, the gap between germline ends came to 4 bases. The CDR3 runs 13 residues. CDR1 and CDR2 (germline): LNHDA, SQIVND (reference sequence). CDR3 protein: CASSMGSNQPQHF. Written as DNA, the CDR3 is TGTGCCAGTAGTATGGGGAGCAATCAGCCCCAGCATTTT.

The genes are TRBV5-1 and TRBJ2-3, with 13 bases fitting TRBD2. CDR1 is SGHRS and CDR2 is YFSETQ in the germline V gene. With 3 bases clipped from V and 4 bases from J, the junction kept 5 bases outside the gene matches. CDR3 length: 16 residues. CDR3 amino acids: CASSSWTSGRSDTQYF. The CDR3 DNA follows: TGCGCCAGCAGCTCCTGGACTAGCGGGAGATCAGATACGCAGTATTTT. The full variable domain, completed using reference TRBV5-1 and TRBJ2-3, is KAGVTQTPRYLIKTRGQQVTLSCSPISGHRSVSWYQQTPGQGLQFLFEYFSETQRNKGNFPGRFSGRQFSNSRSEMNVSTLELGDSALYLCASSSWTSGRSDTQYFGPGTRLTVL.

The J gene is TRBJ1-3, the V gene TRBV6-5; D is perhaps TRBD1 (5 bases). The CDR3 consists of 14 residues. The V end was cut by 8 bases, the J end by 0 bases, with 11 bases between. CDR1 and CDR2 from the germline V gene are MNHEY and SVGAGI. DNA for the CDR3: TGTGCCAGCTACACAGGCAACTCTGGAAACACCATATATTTT. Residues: CASYTGNSGNTIYF.

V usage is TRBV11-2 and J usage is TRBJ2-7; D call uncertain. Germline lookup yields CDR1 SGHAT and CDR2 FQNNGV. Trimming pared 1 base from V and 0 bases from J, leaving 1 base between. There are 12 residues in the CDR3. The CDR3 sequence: CASSLGSYEQYF. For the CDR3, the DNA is TGTGCCAGCAGCTTAGGCTCCTACGAGCAGTACTTC.

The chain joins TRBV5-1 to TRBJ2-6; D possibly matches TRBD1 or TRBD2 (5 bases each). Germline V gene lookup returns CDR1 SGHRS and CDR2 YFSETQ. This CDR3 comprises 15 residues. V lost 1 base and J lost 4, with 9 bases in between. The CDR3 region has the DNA TGCGCCAGCAGCTTGACGGGGACCGGGGCCAACGTCCTGACTTTC. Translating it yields CASSLTGTGANVLTF.

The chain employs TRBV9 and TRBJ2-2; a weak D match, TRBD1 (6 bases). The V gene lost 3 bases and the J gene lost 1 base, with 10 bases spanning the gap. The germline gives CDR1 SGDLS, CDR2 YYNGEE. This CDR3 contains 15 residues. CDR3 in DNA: TGTGCCAGCAGCGGAAGGACAGTGAACACCGGGGAGCTGTTTTTT. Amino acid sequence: CASSGRTVNTGELFF.